The next 20 T cell receptor beta chains were all read from a single sample in a study of blood T cell repertoires in COVID-19. Clones were sequenced by immunoSEQ multiplex PCR, and TCRdb holds only the in-frame ones, with some missing. The sample lists around 170,000 clones, 90% to 95% seen once, with 0.45% to 0.65% in the top ten. Material: peripheral blood. The receptors shown here come from a man between 45 and 60 years old with acute or convalescent COVID-19.

The CDR3 bases are TGTGCCAGCAGCTACCACAGGGGGCCAGTCTACGAGCAGTACTTC. Translating gives CASSYHRGPVYEQYF. V gene TRBV11-2 combines with J gene TRBJ2-7, with 9 bases lining up with TRBD1. Germline V gives CDR1 SGHAT, CDR2 FQNNGV. The CDR3 runs 15 residues. Losses at the gene ends were 4 bases for V and 3 bases for J; bases not matched to a gene: 7.

V gene TRBV30 combines with J gene TRBJ2-3; D ambiguous. Germline V gene sequence: CDR1 GTSNPN, CDR2 SVGIG (reference sequence). Between the trimmed V and J ends, which lost 5 bases and 3 bases, there was a span of 6 bases. The CDR3 extends over 11 amino acids. CDR3 in DNA: TGTGCCTGGGTCCAGACAGATACGCAGTATTTT. Translating gives CAWVQTDTQYF. Full variable domain (missing parts from reference TRBV30 and TRBJ2-3): SQTIHQWPATLVQPVGSPLSLECTVEGTSNPNLYWYRQAAGRGLQLLFYSVGIGQISSEVPQNLSASRPQDRQFILSSKKLLLSDSGFYLCAWVQTDTQYFGPGTRLTVL.

The chain employs TRBV5-1 and TRBJ2-7, with D possibly TRBD1 on 5 matching bases. Germline assignment: CDR1 SGHRS and CDR2 YFSETQ. There are 14 residues in the CDR3. Trimming removed 1 base at V and 5 bases at J, with 13 bases between. CDR3 DNA sequence: TGCGCCAGCAGCTTGCCCGGCAGGGTACACGAGCAGTACTTC. Amino acid sequence: CASSLPGRVHEQYF.

The chain employs TRBV3-1 (or the pseudogene TRBV3-2) and TRBJ1-2; D gene unclear. The V and J ends lost 3 bases and 4 bases respectively, with 3 bases between them. The V gene's germline CDR1 is LGHDT and CDR2 YNNKEL (reference sequence). The CDR3 length is 11 residues. CDR3 region: CASSHSYGYTF. The CDR3 bases are TGTGCCAGCAGCCACTCCTATGGCTACACCTTC.

The rearrangement links TRBV5-8 to TRBJ1-2; unclear D gene. Germline-derived CDR1 and CDR2 are SGHTS and YDEGEE. Trimming removed 2 bases from V and 6 bases from J, with 11 bases in between. CDR3 length: 13 amino acids. CDR3 region: CASSLVGDDGYTF. The CDR3 region has the DNA TGTGCCAGCAGCTTAGTTGGAGATGATGGCTACACCTTC.

The CDR3 reads CASSQPGQGRETQYF. The CDR3 DNA reads as TGCGCCAGCAGCCAACCGGGACAGGGGCGAGAGACCCAGTACTTC. The chain carries TRBV4-1 and TRBJ2-5; 10 nucleotides line up with TRBD1. After removal of 2 bases from V and 4 bases from J, the junction contained 4 bases not matched to a gene. Germline CDR1 is MGHRA and CDR2 is YSYEKL. The CDR3 consists of 15 residues.

This chain uses TRBV2 with TRBJ2-5, with 9 bases fitting TRBD2. V was clipped by 4 bases and J by 4 bases; unmatched bases: 1. The CDR3 totals 13 residues. Germline V gene data show CDR1 as SNHLY and CDR2 as FYNNEI. CDR3 sequence reads: CASSGLAAETQYF. As DNA, the CDR3 is TGTGCCAGCAGTGGACTAGCGGCAGAGACCCAGTACTTC.

The genes are TRBV18 and TRBJ2-5, with D perhaps TRBD1 (5 bases). Germline-derived CDR1 and CDR2 are KGHSH and LQKENI. Trimming shortened V by 6 bases and J by 5 bases, and 19 bases separated the two germline ends. This CDR3 has 15 residues. The CDR3 DNA reads TGTGCCAGCTCCAAAAAAACCTCAGGGTCCGAGACCCAGTACTTC. It codes for CASSKKTSGSETQYF.

The chain carries TRBV5-1 and TRBJ2-1; 12 nucleotides line up with TRBD2. V lost 4 bases, J lost 3 bases, and 5 bases stayed unmatched. The CDR3 spans 16 residues. Germline lookup yields CDR1 SGHRS and CDR2 YFSETQ. The CDR3 nucleotides read TGCGCCAGCAGCCCGGGGACTAGCGGGCTCTACAATGAGCAGTTCTTC. It translates to CASSPGTSGLYNEQFF.

The rearrangement links TRBV11-2 to TRBJ2-3, with TRBD2 matching 7 bases. This CDR3 is built from 17 residues. Germline V CDR1 and CDR2: SGHAT, FQNNGV. The V gene end was trimmed by 0 bases and the J gene end by 1 base; junction bases not matched to a gene: 7. The CDR3 DNA reads TGTGCCAGCAGCTTAGACCGACTAGCTATCGGCACAGATACGCAGTATTTT. Its protein product is CASSLDRLAIGTDTQYF.

The chain carries TRBV4-1 and TRBJ1-4; 10 bases agree with TRBD1. CDR1 and CDR2 (germline): MGHRA, YSYEKL. The length of the CDR3 is 16 residues. V trimming: 4 bases; J trimming: 8 bases; junction bases outside the gene matches: 10. The CDR3 DNA is TGCGCCAGCAGCCTAGGGACAGGGGAACGGTGGGAAAAACTGTTTTTT. Translating gives CASSLGTGERWEKLFF.

This rearrangement joins TRBV27 to TRBJ2-3, with 10 bases fitting TRBD2. The V gene's germline CDR1 is MNHEY and CDR2 SMNVEV (reference sequence). This CDR3 is built from 13 residues. The V and J ends lost 10 bases and 2 bases, in that order; junction bases with no gene match: 3. The CDR3 nucleotides are TGTGCCACAGCGGGGGGGTTCACAGATACGCAGTATTTT. It codes for CATAGGFTDTQYF.

The V and J genes are TRBV7-2 and TRBJ2-1, with unresolved D. V was cut by 4 bases and J by 3 bases, with 10 bases left in between. The germline CDR1 and CDR2 sequences are SGHTA and FQGNSA. The CDR3 is made up of 14 amino acids. CDR3 sequence (DNA): TGTGCCAGCAGCTCCCCCACTGGCTACAATGAGCAGTTCTTC. Encoded protein: CASSSPTGYNEQFF.

The chain couples TRBV18 to TRBJ2-2; 10 bases agree with TRBD1. CDR3 length equals 17 residues. V shed 1 base and J 4 bases; nucleotides not matched to a gene: 6. The germline V gene has CDR1 KGHSH and CDR2 LQKENI. This CDR3 is CASSPLRQGAGTGELFF. In DNA form, the CDR3 reads TGTGCCAGCTCACCACTCAGACAGGGGGCCGGCACCGGGGAGCTGTTTTTT.

The rearrangement joins TRBV2 to TRBJ1-2; weak D call: TRBD1 (5 bases). The CDR3 covers 13 residues. V lost 6 bases and J lost 2, with 10 bases in between. The germline V gene has CDR1 SNHLY and CDR2 FYNNEI. CDR3 in amino acids: CASSGGLNYGYTF. CDR3 coding DNA: TGTGCCAGCAGCGGGGGATTGAACTATGGCTACACCTTC. The variable domain in full, completed from reference TRBV2 and TRBJ1-2, reads EPEVTQTPSHQVTQMGQEVILRCVPISNHLYFYWYRQILGQKVEFLVSFYNNEISEKSEIFDDQFSVERPDGSNFTLKIRSTKLEDSAMYFCASSGGLNYGYTFGSGTRLTVV.

V and J are TRBV24-1 and TRBJ1-2; TRBD1 agrees at 8 bases. CDR1 KGHDR and CDR2 SFDVKD come from the germline V gene. This CDR3 has 15 amino acids. Trimming took 3 bases from V and 4 from J; bases not matched to a gene: 6. CDR3 in DNA: TGTGCCACCAGTGATGGCAGGGGGCGTCCCTATGGCTACACCTTC. Its protein is CATSDGRGRPYGYTF.

This chain links TRBV19 with TRBJ2-7, with a weak D call TRBD1 (6 bases). The V and J ends lost 1 base and 7 bases respectively, with 17 bases between them. The CDR3 has 15 amino acids. Per germline, CDR1 LNHDA and CDR2 SQIVND (reference sequence). In DNA form, the CDR3 reads TGTGCCAGTAGTATAGTAGGACAGACCTCTGTTGAGCAGTACTTC. This sequence encodes CASSIVGQTSVEQYF.

The chain links TRBV27 to TRBJ2-1; the match to TRBD2 covers 11 bases. The J segment lost 0 bases and the V segment lost 7 bases, leaving 14 bases of the junction unmatched. The CDR3 extends over 19 amino acids. CDR1 and CDR2 (germline): MNHEY, SMNVEV (reference sequence). As DNA, the CDR3 is TGTGCCAGCATGTCGGGGAAAGGACTAGCGGGCTACTCCTACAATGAGCAGTTCTTC. It is translated as CASMSGKGLAGYSYNEQFF.

J is TRBJ1-1 and V is TRBV5-1; no firm D call. The germline V and J ends were trimmed by 4 bases and 0 bases, with 7 bases remaining between them. CDR3 length: 13 amino acids. Germline values: CDR1 SGHRS, CDR2 YFSETQ. The CDR3 here is CASSPAVNTEAFF. In DNA form, the CDR3 reads TGCGCCAGCAGCCCAGCGGTGAACACTGAAGCTTTCTTT. The full variable domain, completed using reference TRBV5-1 and TRBJ1-1, is KAGVTQTPRYLIKTRGQQVTLSCSPISGHRSVSWYQQTPGQGLQFLFEYFSETQRNKGNFPGRFSGRQFSNSRSEMNVSTLELGDSALYLCASSPAVNTEAFFGQGTRLTVV.

The V gene is TRBV28, the J gene TRBJ1-6; TRBD1 agrees at 8 bases. The V segment lost 4 bases and the J segment 7 bases; nucleotides outside the gene matches: 9. The length of the CDR3 is 16 residues. CDR1 and CDR2 from the germline V gene are MDHEN and SYDVKM. The CDR3 nucleotides are TGTGCCAGCAGTTCCTCAGGACAGGGTCAAAATTCACCCCTCCACTTT. It translates to CASSSSGQGQNSPLHF. Based on the CDR3 plus reference TRBV28 and TRBJ1-6, the full variable domain is DVKVTQSSRYLVKRTGEKVFLECVQDMDHENMFWYRQDPGLGLRLIYFSYDVKMKEKGDIPEGYSVSREKKERFSLILESASTNQTSMYLCASSSSGQGQNSPLHFGNGTRLTVT.